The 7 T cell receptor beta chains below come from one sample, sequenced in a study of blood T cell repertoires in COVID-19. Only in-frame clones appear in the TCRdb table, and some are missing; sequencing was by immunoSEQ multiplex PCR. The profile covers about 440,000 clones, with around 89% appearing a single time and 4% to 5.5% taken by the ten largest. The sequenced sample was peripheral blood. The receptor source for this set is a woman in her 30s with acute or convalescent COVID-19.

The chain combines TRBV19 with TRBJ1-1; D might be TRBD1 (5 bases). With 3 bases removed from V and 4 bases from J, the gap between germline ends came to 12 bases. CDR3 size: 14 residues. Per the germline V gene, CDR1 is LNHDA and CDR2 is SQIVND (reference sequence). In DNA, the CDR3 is TGTGCCAGTAGTATGACGGGGGAGGCCACTGAAGCTTTCTTT. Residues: CASSMTGEATEAFF.

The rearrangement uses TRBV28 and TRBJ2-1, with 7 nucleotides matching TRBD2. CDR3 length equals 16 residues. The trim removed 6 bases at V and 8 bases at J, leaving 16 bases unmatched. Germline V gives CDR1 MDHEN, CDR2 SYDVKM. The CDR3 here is CASSPEGLSVRDEQFF. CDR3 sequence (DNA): TGTGCCAGCAGCCCTGAGGGACTAAGCGTGAGGGATGAGCAGTTCTTC.

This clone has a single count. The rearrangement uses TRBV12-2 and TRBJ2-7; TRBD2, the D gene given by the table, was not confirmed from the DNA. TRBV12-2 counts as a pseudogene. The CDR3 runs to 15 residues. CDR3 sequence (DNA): TGTGCAAGTCGCTTACGGAGCGGGGGATTCTACGAGCAGTACTTC. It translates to CASRLRSGGFYEQYF.

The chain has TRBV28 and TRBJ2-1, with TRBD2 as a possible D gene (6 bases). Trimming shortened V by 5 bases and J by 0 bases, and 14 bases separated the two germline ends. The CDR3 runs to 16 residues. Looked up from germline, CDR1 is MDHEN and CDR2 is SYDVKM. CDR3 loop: CASSPHRGYSYNEQFF. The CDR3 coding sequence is TGTGCCAGCAGTCCCCATCGGGGGTACTCCTACAATGAGCAGTTCTTC.

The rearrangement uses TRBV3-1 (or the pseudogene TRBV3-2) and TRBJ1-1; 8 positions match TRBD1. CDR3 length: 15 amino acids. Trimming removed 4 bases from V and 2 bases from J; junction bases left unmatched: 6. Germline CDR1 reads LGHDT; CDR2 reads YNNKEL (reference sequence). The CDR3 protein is CASSRRTGRNTEAFF. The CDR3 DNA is TGTGCCAGCAGCCGAAGGACAGGGCGAAACACTGAAGCTTTCTTT.

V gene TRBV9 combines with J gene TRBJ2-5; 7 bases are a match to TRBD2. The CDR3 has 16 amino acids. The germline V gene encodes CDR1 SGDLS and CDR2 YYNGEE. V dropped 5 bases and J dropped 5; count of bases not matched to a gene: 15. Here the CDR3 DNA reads TGTGCCAGCAGTCCCCCCGGTGGCGGGGGTCGGGAGACCCAGTACTTC. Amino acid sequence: CASSPPGGGGRETQYF.

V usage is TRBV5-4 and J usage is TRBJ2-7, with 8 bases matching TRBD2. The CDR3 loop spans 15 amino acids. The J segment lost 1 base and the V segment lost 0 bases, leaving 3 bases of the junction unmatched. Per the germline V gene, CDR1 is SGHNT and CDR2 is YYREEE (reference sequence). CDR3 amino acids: CASSLELAGSYEQYF. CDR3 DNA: TGTGCCAGCAGCTTGGAGTTAGCGGGGTCCTACGAGCAGTACTTC.